This T cell receptor (beta chain) was retrieved from a study of shared clonotypes between healthy human individuals. CDR1 and CDR2 from the germline V gene are MNHEY and SVGAGI. The CDR3 consists of 11 residues. Trimming left V 4 bases short and J 11 bases short, with 11 bases between. Using immunoSEQ multiplex PCR, the repertoire was profiled, and TCRdb retains in-frame clones only, with some absent. The table lists over 2 million clones, 85% to 95% of them singletons. This clone has more than one count but fewer than ten. The specimen was naive CD4+ T cells from PBMCs. Subset specified: CD45RA+ positively selected. The origin of this receptor is a man between 18 and 35 years old in good health. Some clones in this sample may be carry-over from other donors' samples. The chain employs TRBV6-5 and TRBJ1-1, with D unresolved. DNA of the CDR3: TGTGCCAGCAGTTCTACAGTGAGGGCTTTCTTT. Protein sequence: CASSSTVRAFF.